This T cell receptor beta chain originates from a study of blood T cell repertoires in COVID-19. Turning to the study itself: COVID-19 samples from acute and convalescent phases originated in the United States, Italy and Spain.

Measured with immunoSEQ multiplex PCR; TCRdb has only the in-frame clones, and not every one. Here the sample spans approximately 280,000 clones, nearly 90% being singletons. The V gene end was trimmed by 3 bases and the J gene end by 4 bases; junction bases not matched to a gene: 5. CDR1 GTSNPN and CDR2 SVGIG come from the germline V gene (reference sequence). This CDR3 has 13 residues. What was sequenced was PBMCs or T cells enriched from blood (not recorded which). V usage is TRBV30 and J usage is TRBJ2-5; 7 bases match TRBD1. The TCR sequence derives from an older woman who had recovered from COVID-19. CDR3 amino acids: CAWSHRQGETQYF. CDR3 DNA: TGTGCCTGGAGCCACAGACAGGGAGAGACCCAGTACTTC.